This T cell receptor beta chain derives from a study of T cell responses to AZD1222 COVID-19 vaccine. CDR1 and CDR2 from the germline V gene are MNHNY and SVGAGI (reference sequence). The J segment lost 2 bases and the V segment lost 8 bases, leaving 11 bases of the junction unmatched. The CDR3 runs to 16 residues. This clone is a singleton in its sample. The antigen is unknown. This table comes from immunoSEQ multiplex PCR, and its TCRdb copy is limited to in-frame clones, with some not included. The table lists approximately 150,000 clones, roughly 87% of them singletons, with approximately 5.9% in the top ten. Regarding the study as a whole: The donor cohort was predominantly white British with a female majority, and clonal diversity may have been underestimated. AZD1222 recipients seropositive at baseline numbered only 5 or 6. Vaccination with two AZD1222 doses was followed by a rise in Spike-specific TCR breadth and depth. Of spike-specific TCRs, nearly half reportedly target regions left unmutated in variants.

Sequenced material: peripheral blood, taken 28 days after the second AZD1222 dose. The chain joins TRBV6-6 to TRBJ1-3, with 8 bases fitting TRBD1. This receptor was identified in an adult who received the AZD1222 COVID-19 vaccine. The CDR3 is CASGIPGGSAGNTIYF. CDR3 coding DNA: TGTGCCAGCGGCATCCCAGGGGGCAGCGCTGGAAACACCATATATTTT.